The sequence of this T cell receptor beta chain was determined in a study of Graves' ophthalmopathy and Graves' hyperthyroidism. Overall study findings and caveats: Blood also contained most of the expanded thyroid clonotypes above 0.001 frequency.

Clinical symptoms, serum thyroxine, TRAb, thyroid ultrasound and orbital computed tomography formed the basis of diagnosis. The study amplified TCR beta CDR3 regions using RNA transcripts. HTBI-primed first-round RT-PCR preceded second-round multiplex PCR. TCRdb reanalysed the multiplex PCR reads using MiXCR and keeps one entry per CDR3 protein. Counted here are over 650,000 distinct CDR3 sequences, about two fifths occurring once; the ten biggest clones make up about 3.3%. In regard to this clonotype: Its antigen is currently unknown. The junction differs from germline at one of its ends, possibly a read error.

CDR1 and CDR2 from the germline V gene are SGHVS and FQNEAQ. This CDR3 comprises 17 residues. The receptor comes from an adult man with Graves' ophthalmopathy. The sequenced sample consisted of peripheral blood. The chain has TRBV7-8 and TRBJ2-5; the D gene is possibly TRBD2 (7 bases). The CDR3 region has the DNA TGTGCCAGCAGCTTACCCCGGACTAGGCGGGGGCAAGTGACCCAGTACTTC. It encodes CASSLPRTRRGQVTQYF.